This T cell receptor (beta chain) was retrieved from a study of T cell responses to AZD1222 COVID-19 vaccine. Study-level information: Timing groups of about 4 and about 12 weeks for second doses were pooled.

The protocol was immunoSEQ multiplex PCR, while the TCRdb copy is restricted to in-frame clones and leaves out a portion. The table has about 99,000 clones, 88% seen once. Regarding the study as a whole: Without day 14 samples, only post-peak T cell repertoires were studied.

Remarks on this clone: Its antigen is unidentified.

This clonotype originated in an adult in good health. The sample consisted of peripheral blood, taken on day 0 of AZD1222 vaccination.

The CDR3 reads CASSISLESYEQYF. The DNA for the CDR3 is TGTGCCAGTAGTATCTCGCTTGAATCCTACGAGCAGTACTTC. The chain is built from TRBV19 and TRBJ2-7; the D is unclear. The CDR3 extends over 14 amino acids. The germline CDR1 and CDR2 sequences are LNHDA and SQIVND (reference sequence). Trimming cost V 3 bases and J 1 base, with 10 bases left between them.